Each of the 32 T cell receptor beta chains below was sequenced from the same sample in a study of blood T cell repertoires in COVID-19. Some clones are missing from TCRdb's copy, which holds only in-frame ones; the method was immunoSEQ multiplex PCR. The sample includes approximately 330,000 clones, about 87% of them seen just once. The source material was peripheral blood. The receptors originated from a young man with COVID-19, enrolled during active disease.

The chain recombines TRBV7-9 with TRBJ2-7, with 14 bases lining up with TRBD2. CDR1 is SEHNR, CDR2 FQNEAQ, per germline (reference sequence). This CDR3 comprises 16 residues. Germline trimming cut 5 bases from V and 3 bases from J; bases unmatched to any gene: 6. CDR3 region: CASSGLAGGTYYEQYF. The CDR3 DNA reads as TGTGCCAGCAGCGGACTAGCGGGAGGCACGTACTACGAGCAGTACTTC.

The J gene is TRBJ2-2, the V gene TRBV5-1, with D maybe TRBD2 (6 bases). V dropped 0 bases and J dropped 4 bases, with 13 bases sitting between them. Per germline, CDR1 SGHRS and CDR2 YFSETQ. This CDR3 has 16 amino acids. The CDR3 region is CASSLAPLGGTGELFF. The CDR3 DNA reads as TGCGCCAGCAGCTTGGCCCCTCTCGGGGGCACCGGGGAGCTGTTTTTT.

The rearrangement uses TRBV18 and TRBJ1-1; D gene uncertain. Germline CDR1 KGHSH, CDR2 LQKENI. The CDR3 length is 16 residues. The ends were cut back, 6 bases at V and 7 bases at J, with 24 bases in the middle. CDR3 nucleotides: TGTGCCAGCTCTTATGGGCCCGGGAGCATAGGCCTTGAAGCTTTCTTT. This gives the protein CASSYGPGSIGLEAFF.

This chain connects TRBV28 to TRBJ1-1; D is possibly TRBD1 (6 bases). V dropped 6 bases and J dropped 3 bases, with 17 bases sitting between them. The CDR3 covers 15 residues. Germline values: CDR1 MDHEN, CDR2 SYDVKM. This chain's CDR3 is CASRPTGPGDTEAFF. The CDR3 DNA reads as TGTGCCAGCAGACCGACCGGGCCAGGGGACACTGAAGCTTTCTTT.

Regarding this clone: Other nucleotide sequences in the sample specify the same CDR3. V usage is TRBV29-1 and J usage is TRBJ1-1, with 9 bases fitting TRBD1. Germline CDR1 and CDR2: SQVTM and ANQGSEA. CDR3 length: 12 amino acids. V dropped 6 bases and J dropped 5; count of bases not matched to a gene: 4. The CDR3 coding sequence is TGCAGCGTGGGGACAGGGCGGACTGAAGCTTTCTTT. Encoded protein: CSVGTGRTEAFF.

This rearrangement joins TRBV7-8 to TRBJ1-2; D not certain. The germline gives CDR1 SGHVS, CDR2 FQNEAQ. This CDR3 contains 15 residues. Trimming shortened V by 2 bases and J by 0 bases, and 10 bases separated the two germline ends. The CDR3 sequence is CASSLLLGTNYGYTF. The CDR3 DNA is TGTGCCAGCAGCTTACTGTTGGGCACTAACTATGGCTACACCTTC. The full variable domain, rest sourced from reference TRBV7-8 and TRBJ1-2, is GAGVSQSPRYKVAKRGQDVALRCDPISGHVSLFWYQQALGQGPEFLTYFQNEAQLDKSGLPSDRFFAERPEGSVSTLKIQRTQQEDSAVYLCASSLLLGTNYGYTFGSGTRLTVV.

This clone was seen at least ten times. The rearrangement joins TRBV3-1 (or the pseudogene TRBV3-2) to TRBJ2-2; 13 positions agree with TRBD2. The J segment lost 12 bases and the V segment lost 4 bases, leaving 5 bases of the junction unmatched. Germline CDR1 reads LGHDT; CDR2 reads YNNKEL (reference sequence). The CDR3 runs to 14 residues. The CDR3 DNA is TGTGCCAGCAGCCTTACTAGCGGGAGGGCCCAGCTGTTTTTT. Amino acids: CASSLTSGRAQLFF.

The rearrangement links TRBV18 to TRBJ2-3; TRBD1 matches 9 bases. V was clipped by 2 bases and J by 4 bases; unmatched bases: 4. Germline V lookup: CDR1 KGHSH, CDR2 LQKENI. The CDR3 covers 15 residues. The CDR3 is CASSPWTGDPDTQYF. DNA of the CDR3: TGTGCCAGCTCACCATGGACAGGGGATCCAGATACGCAGTATTTT.

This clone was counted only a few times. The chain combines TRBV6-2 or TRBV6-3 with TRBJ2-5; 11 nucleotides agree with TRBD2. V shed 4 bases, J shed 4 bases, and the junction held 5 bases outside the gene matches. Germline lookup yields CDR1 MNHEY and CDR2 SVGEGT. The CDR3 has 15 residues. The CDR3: CASSSTSGAAETQYF. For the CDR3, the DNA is TGTGCCAGCAGTTCGACTAGCGGGGCAGCAGAGACCCAGTACTTC.

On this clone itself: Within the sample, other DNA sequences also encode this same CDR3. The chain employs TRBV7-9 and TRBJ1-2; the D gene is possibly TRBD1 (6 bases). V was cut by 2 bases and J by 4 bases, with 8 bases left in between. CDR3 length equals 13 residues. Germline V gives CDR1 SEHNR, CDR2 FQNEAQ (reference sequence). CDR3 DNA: TGTGCCAGCAGCTTACAGGGGAGCTATGGCTACACCTTC. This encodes CASSLQGSYGYTF. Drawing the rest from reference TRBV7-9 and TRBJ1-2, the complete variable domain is DTGVSQNPRHKITKRGQNVTFRCDPISEHNRLYWYRQTLGQGPEFLTYFQNEAQLEKSRLLSDRFSAERPKGSFSTLEIQRTEQGDSAMYLCASSLQGSYGYTFGSGTRLTVV.

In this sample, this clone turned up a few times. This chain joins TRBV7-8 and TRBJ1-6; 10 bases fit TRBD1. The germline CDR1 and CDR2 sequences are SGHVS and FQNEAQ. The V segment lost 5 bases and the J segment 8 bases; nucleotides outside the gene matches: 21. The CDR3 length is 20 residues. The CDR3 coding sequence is TGTGCCAGCAGCCCGAGCCGCCGCGGACAGGGGGGTCCAATCTATTCACCCCTCCACTTT. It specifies CASSPSRRGQGGPIYSPLHF.

CDR3 bases: TGTGCCAGCAGTGATGCGGGGGTAGAGACCCAGTACTTC. Translating it yields CASSDAGVETQYF. The chain joins TRBV25-1 to TRBJ2-5; 7 nucleotides line up with TRBD2. CDR3 length: 13 residues. The germline V gene has CDR1 MGHDK and CDR2 SYGVNS. The V gene end was trimmed by 3 bases and the J gene end by 4 bases; junction bases not matched to a gene: 2.

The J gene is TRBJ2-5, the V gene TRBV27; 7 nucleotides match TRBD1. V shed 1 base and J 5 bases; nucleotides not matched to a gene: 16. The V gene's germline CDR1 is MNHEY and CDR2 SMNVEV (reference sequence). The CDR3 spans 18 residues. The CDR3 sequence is CASSLYIRTGTPRETQYF. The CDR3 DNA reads TGTGCCAGCAGTTTATATATTAGGACAGGCACCCCGAGGGAGACCCAGTACTTC.

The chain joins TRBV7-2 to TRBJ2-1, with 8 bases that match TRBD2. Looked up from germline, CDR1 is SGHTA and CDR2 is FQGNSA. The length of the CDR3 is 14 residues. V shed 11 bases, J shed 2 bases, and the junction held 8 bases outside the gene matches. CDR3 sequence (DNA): TGTGCCGTGCAATGGCGGGAGGCCTACAATGAGCAGTTCTTC. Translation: CAVQWREAYNEQFF. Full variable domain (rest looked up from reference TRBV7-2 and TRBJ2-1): GAGVSQSPSNKVTEKGKDVELRCDPISGHTALYWYRQSLGQGLEFLIYFQGNSAPDKSGLPSDRFSAERTGGSVSTLTIQRTQQEDSAVYLCAVQWREAYNEQFFGPGTRLTVL.

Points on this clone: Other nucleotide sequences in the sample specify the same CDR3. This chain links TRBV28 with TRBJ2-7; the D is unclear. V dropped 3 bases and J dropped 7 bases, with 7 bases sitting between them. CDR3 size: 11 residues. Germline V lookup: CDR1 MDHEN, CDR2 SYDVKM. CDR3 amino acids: CASSLTREQYF. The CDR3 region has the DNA TGTGCCAGCAGTTTGACAAGGGAGCAGTACTTC. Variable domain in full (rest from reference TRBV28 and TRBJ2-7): DVKVTQSSRYLVKRTGEKVFLECVQDMDHENMFWYRQDPGLGLRLIYFSYDVKMKEKGDIPEGYSVSREKKERFSLILESASTNQTSMYLCASSLTREQYFGPGTRLTVT.

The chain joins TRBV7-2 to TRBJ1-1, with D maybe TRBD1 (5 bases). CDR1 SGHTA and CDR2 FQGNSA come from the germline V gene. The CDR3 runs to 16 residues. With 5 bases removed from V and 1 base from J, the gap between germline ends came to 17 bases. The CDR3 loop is CASSPGYGHGNTEAFF. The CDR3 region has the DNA TGTGCCAGCAGCCCAGGGTATGGGCACGGGAACACTGAAGCTTTCTTT.

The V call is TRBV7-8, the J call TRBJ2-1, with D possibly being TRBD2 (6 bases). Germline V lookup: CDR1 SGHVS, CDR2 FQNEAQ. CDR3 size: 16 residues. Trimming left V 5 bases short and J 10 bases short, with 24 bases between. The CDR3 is CASSPGGSGITGEQFF. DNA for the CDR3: TGTGCCAGCAGCCCGGGCGGTAGCGGTATTACAGGAGAGCAGTTCTTC.

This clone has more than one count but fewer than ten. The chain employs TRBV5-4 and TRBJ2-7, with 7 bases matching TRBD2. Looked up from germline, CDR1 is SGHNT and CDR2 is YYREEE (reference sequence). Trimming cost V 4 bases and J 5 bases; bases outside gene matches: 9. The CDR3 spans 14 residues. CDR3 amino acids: CASSLAGGTHEQYF. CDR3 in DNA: TGTGCCAGCAGCCTGGCCGGGGGGACCCACGAGCAGTACTTC.

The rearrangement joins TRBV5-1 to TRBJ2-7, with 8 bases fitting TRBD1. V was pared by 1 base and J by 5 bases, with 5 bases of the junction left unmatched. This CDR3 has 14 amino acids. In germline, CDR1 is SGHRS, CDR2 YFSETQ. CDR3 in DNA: TGCGCCAGCAGCTTGCCCCAGGGGGCGGACGAGCAGTACTTC. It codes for CASSLPQGADEQYF.

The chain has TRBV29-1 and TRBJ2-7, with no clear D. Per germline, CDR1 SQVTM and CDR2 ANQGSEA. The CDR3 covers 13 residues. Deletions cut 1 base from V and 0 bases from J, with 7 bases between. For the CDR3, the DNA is TGCAGCGTTGAAGCAGGATTCTCCTACGAGCAGTACTTC. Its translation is CSVEAGFSYEQYF.

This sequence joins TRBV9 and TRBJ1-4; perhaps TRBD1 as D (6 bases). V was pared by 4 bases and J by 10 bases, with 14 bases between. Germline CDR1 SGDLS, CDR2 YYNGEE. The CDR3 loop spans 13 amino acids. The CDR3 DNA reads TGTGCCAGCAGCCCCCGCCCAGGGGTAAAACTGTTTTTT. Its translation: CASSPRPGVKLFF.

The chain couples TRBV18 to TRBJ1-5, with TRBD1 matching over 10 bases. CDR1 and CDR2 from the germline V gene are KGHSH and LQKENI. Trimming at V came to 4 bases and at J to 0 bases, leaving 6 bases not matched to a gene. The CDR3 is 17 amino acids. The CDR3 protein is CASSRDRGANSNQPQHF. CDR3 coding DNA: TGTGCCAGCTCACGGGACAGGGGCGCTAATAGCAATCAGCCCCAGCATTTT.

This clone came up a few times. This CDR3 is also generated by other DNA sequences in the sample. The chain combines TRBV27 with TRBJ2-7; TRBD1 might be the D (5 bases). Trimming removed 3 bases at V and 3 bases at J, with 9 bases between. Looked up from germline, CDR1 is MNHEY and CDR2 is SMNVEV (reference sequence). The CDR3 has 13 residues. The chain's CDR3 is CASSFQGYYEQYF. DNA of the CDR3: TGTGCCAGCAGTTTCCAGGGATACTACGAGCAGTACTTC.

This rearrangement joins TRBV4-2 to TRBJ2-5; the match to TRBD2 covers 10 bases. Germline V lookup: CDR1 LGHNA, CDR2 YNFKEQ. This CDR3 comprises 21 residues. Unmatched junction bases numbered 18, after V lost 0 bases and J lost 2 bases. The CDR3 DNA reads TGTGCCAGCAGCCAAGAAGCTCTAGCGGGAGCCATGATAAGAGAACAAGAGACCCAGTACTTC. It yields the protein CASSQEALAGAMIREQETQYF.

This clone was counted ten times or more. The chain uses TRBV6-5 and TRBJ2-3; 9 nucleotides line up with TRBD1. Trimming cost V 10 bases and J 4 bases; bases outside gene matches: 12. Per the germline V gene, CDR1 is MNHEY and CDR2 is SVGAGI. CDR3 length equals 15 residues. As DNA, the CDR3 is TGTGCCACCAGGACGGACAGGGGACCTTCAGATACGCAGTATTTT. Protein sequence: CATRTDRGPSDTQYF.

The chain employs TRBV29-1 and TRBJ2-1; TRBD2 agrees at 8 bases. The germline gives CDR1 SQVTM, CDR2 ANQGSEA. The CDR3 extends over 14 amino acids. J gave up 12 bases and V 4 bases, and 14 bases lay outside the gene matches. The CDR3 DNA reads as TGCAGCGTTGGACGTGAGGCGGGGGGCTCGGGGCAGTTCTTC. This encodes CSVGREAGGSGQFF.

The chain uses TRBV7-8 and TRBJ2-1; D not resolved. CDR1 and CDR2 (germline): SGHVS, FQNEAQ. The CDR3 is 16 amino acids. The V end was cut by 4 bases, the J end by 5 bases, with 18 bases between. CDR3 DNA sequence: TGTGCCAGCAGCTATCCTCTAGGCGAGTCAAACAATGAGCAGTTCTTC. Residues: CASSYPLGESNNEQFF.

The CDR3 nucleotides are TGTGCCAGCAGCTTTCGGACTAGCGGGATAAATGAGCAGTTCTTC. It is translated as CASSFRTSGINEQFF. The rearrangement links TRBV11-3 to TRBJ2-1, with 12 bases aligning to TRBD2. Trimming took 3 bases from V and 7 from J; bases not matched to a gene: 4. This CDR3 is 15 amino acids long. Looked up from germline, CDR1 is SGHNT and CDR2 is YENEEA. Drawing the rest from reference TRBV11-3 and TRBJ2-1, the complete variable domain is EAGVVQSPRYKIIEKKQPVAFWCNPISGHNTLYWYLQNLGQGPELLIRYENEEAVDDSQLPKDRFSAERLKGVDSTLKIQPAELGDSAVYLCASSFRTSGINEQFFGPGTRLTVL.

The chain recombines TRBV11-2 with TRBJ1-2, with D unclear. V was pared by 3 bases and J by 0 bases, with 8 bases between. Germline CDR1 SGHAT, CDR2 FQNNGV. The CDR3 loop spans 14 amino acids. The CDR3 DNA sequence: TGTGCCAGCAGCTTCGCGGGTCCTAACTATGGCTACACCTTC. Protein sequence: CASSFAGPNYGYTF.

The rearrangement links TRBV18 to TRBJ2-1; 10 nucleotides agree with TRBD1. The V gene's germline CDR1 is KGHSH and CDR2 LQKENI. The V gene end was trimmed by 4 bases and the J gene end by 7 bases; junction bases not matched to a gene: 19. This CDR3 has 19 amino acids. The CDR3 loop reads CASSQTIPGQGLGRNEQFF. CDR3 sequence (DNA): TGTGCCAGCTCACAAACCATCCCGGGACAGGGGCTCGGAAGGAATGAGCAGTTCTTC.

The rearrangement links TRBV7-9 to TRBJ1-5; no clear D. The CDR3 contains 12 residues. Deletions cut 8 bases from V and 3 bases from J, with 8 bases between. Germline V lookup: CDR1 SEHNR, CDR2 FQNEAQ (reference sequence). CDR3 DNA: TGTGCCAGCGGAGTTGACAATCAGCCCCAGCATTTT. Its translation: CASGVDNQPQHF.

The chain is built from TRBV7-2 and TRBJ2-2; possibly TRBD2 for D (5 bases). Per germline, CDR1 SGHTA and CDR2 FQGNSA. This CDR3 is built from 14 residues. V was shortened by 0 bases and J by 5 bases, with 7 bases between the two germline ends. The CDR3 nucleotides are TGTGCCAGCAGCTTAGCCGGGGTTACCGGGGAGCTGTTTTTT. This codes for CASSLAGVTGELFF. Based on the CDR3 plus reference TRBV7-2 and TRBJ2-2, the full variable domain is GAGVSQSPSNKVTEKGKDVELRCDPISGHTALYWYRQSLGQGLEFLIYFQGNSAPDKSGLPSDRFSAERTGGSVSTLTIQRTQQEDSAVYLCASSLAGVTGELFFGEGSRLTVL.